This TCR beta chain came from a study of naive and memory T cell subsets. Study-wide results and caveats: In CD4 and CD8 cells, diversity dropped from naive through EMRA. Especially in CD8 cells, naive repertoires contained a few larger clonotypes, possibly CD45RA-re-expressing memory cells. Over 95% of naive TCR sequences appeared only once after error correction, unlike memory subsets.

As to this clonotype: Its antigen remains unidentified.

Two oligonucleotides, mixed equimolar, formed the beta constant-region primer covering TRBC1 and TRBC2. Four rounds of PCR amplified the ligated cDNA using nested alpha and beta constant-region primers plus SP2. MiXCR, applied by TCRdb to the UMI-ligation and nested PCR reads, yields one record per CDR3 protein. The sample lists about 150,000 distinct CDR3 sequences, about 23% occurring once. Sequential positive selection took CD4 T cells first, then CD8 T cells. Sequencing was done on a sample of naive CD4+ T cells from blood. The sequence was collected from a human donor in good health.

CDR3 region: CASSPLPGAINQPQHF. In nucleotides, the CDR3 is TGTGCCAGCAGCCCCCTCCCAGGGGCTATCAATCAGCCCCAGCATTTT. V gene TRBV7-2 combines with J gene TRBJ1-5; TRBD1 might be the D (6 bases). Trimming stripped 5 bases from V and 3 bases from J, with 17 bases between. This CDR3 is built from 16 residues. CDR1 is SGHTA and CDR2 is FQGNSA in the germline V gene.